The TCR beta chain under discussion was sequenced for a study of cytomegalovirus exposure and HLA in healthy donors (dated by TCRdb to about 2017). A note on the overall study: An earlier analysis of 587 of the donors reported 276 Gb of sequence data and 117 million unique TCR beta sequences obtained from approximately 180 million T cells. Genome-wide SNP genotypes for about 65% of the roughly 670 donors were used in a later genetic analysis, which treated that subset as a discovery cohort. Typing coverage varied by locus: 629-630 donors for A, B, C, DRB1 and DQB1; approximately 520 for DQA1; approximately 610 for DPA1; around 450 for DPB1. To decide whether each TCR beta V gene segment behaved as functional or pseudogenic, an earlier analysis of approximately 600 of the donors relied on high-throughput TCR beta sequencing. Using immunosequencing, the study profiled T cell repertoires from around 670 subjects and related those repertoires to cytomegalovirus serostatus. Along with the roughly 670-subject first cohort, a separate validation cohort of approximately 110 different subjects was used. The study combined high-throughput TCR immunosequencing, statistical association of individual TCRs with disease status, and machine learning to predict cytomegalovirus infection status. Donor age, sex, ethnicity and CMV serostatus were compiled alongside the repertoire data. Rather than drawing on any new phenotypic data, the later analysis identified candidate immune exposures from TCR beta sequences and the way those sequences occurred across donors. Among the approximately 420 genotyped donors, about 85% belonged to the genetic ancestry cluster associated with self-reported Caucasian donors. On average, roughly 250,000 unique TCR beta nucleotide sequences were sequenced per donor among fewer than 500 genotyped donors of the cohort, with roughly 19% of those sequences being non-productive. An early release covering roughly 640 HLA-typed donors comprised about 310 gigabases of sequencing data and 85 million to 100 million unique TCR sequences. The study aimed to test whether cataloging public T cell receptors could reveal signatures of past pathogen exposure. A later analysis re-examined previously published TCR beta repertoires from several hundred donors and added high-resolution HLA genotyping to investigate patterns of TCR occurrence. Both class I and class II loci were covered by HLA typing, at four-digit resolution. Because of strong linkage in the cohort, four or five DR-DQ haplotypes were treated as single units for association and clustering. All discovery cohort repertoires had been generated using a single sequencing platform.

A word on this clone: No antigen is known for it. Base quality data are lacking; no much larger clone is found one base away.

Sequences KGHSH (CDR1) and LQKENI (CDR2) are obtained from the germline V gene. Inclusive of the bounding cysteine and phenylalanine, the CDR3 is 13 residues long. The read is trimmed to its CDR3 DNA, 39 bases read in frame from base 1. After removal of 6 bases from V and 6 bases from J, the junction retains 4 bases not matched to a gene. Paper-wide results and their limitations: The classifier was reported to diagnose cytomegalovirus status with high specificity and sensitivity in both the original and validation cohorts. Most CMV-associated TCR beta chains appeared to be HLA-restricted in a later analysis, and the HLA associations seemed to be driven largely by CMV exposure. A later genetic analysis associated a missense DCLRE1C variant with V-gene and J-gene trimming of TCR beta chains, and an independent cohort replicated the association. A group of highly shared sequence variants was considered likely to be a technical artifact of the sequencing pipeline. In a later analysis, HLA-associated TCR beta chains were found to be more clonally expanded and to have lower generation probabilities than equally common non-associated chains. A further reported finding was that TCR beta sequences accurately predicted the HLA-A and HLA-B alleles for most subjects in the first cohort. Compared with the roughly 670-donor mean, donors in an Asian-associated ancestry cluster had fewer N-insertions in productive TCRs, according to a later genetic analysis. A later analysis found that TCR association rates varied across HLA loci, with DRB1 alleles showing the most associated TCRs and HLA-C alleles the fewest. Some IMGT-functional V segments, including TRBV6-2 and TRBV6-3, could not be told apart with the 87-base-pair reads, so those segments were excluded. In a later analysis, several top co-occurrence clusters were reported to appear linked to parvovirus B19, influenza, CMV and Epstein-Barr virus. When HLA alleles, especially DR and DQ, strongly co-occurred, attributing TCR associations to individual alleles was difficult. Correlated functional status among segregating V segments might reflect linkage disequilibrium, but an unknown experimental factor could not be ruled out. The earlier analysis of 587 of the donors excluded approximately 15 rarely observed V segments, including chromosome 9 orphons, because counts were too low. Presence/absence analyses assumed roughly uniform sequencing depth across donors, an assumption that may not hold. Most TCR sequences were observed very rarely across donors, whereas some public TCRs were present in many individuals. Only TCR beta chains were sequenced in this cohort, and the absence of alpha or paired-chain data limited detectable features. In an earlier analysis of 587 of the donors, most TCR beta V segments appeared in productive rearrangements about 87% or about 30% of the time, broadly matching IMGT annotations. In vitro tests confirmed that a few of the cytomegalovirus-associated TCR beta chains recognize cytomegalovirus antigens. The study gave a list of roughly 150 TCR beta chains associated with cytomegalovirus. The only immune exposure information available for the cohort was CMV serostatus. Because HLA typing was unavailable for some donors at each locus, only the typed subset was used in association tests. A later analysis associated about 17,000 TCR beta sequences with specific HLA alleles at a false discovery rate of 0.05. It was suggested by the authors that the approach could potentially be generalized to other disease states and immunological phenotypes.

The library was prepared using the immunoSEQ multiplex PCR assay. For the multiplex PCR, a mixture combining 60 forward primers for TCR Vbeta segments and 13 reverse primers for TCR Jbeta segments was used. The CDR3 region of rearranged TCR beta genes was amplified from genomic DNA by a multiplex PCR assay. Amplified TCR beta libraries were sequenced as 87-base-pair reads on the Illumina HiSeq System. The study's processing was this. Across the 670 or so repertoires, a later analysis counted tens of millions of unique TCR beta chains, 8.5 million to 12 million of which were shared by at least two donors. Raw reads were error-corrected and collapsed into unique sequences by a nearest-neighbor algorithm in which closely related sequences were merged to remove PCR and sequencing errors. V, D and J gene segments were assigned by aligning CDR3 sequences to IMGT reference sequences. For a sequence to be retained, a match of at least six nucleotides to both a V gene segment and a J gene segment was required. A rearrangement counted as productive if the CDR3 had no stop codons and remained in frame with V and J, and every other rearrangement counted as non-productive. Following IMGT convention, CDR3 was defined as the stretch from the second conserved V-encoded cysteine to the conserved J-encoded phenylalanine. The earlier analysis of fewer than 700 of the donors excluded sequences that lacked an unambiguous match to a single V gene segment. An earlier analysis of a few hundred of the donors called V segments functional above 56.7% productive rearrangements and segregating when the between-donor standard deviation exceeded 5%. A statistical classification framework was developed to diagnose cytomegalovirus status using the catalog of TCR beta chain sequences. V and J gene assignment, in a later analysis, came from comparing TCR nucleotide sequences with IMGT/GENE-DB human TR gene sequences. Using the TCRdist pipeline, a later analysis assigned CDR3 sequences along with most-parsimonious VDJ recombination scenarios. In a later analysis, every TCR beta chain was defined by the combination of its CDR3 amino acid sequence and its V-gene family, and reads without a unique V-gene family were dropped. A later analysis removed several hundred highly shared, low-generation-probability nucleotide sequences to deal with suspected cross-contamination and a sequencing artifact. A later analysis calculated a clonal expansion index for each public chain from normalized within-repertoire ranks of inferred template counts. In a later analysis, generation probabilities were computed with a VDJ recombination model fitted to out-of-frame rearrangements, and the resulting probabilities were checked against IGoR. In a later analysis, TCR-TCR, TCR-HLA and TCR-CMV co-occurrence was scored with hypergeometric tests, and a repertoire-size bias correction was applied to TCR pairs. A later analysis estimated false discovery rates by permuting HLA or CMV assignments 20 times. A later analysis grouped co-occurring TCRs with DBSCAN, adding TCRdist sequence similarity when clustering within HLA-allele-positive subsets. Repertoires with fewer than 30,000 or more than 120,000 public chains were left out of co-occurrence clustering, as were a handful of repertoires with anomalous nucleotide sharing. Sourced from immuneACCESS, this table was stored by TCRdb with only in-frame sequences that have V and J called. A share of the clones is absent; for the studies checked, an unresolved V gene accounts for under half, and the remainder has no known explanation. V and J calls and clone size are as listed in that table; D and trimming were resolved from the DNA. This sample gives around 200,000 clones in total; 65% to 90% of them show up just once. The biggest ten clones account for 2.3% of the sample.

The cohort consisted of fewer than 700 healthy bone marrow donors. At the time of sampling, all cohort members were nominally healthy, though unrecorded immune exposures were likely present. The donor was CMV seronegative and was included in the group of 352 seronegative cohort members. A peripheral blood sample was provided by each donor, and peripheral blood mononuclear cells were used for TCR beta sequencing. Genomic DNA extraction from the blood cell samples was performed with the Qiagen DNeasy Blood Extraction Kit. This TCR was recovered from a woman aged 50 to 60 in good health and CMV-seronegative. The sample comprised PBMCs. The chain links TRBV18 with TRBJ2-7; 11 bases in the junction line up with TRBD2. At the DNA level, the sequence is TGTGCCAGCTCCAGAGGACTAGCGGGCGAGCAGTACTTC. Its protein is CASSRGLAGEQYF.